The next 10 T cell receptor beta chains were all read from a single sample in a study of OX40 agonist ivuxolimab in advanced cancers. The protocol was immunoSEQ multiplex PCR, while the TCRdb copy is restricted to in-frame clones and leaves out a portion. The sample records more than 70,000 clones, about 80% being singletons. Sequences were derived from CD4+ or CD8+ T cells sorted from blood, sampled in a trial of the OX40 agonist ivuxolimab. These receptors all come from an adult with an advanced solid tumor such as melanoma, head and neck, liver or kidney cancer.

The chain combines TRBV27 with TRBJ2-3; a weak D match, TRBD1 (5 bases). The V end lost 7 bases, the J end lost 1 base, and 15 bases lay between the germline ends. CDR1 and CDR2 from the germline V gene are MNHEY and SMNVEV (reference sequence). This CDR3 region has 15 residues. Here the CDR3 DNA reads TGTGCCAGCAAGCAGGGAACCGCACGCACAGATACGCAGTATTTT. Residues: CASKQGTARTDTQYF.

The gene calls are TRBV6-5 and TRBJ1-2; D not resolved. Per the germline V gene, CDR1 is MNHEY and CDR2 is SVGAGI. This CDR3 has 12 amino acids. V lost 2 bases to trimming and J lost 4 bases, with 5 bases between them. DNA for the CDR3: TGTGCCAGCAGTTACAATGGCTATGGCTACACCTTC. As protein: CASSYNGYGYTF.

CDR3 DNA: TGTGCCAGCAGTTTTTTGCTTTTAGGACTAACCACAGATACGCAGTATTTT. This sequence encodes CASSFLLLGLTTDTQYF. The chain carries TRBV28 and TRBJ2-3; TRBD2 is a possible D gene (6 bases). CDR1 is MDHEN, CDR2 SYDVKM, per germline. This CDR3 is 17 amino acids long. With 3 bases removed from V and 2 bases from J, the gap between germline ends came to 18 bases.

V and J are TRBV10-3 and TRBJ2-3; the match to TRBD2 covers 8 bases. The J segment lost 0 bases and the V segment lost 9 bases, leaving 5 bases of the junction unmatched. The CDR3 is made up of 14 amino acids. The V gene's germline CDR1 is ENHRY and CDR2 SYGVKD. CDR3 region: CAIQRESSTDTQYF. For the CDR3, the DNA is TGTGCCATTCAGCGGGAGTCTAGCACAGATACGCAGTATTTT.

The J gene is TRBJ2-1, the V gene TRBV19, with D unresolved. V gave up 5 bases and J gave up 3 bases, with 14 bases separating them. CDR1 LNHDA and CDR2 SQIVND come from the germline V gene (reference sequence). The CDR3 has 15 residues. Here the CDR3 reads CASSDAGAYYNEQFF. CDR3 nucleotide sequence: TGTGCCAGTAGTGATGCTGGAGCATACTACAATGAGCAGTTCTTC.

The V call is TRBV12-5, the J call TRBJ1-1; D is perhaps TRBD1 (6 bases). Trimming took 1 base from V and 3 from J, leaving 9 bases between them. The CDR3 totals 14 residues. Germline loops: CDR1 LGHNT, CDR2 FRNRAP. In DNA form, the CDR3 reads TGTGCTAGTGGTTTGGAAGGACAGTACACTGAAGCTTTCTTT. Amino acid sequence: CASGLEGQYTEAFF. Combining the CDR3 with reference TRBV12-5 and TRBJ1-1 gives the whole variable domain DARVTQTPRHKVTEMGQEVTMRCQPILGHNTVFWYRQTMMQGLELLAYFRNRAPLDDSGMPKDRFSAEMPDATLATLKIQPSEPRDSAVYFCASGLEGQYTEAFFGQGTRLTVV.

The chain is built from TRBV10-1 and TRBJ2-3; D not certain. This CDR3 spans 14 amino acids. Per germline, CDR1 WNHNN and CDR2 SYGVQD (reference sequence). V lost 3 bases, J lost 5 bases, and 12 bases lay in between. CDR3 in amino acids: CASSDRSQGDTQYF. The CDR3 DNA follows: TGCGCCAGCAGTGACAGGTCACAAGGAGATACGCAGTATTTT.

This clone was seen just once. The rearrangement uses TRBV28 and TRBJ1-2; tentative D call: TRBD1 (5 bases). The CDR3 has 19 residues. Trimming shortened V by 6 bases and J by 1 base, and 27 bases separated the two germline ends. CDR1 and CDR2 from the germline V gene are MDHEN and SYDVKM. The CDR3 here is CASSPGTLGGPRHNYGYTF. CDR3 sequence (DNA): TGTGCCAGCAGCCCTGGGACCCTCGGGGGACCGCGACATAACTATGGCTACACCTTC.

This rearrangement joins TRBV5-1 to TRBJ1-1; possible D gene TRBD1, 5 bases. The CDR3 runs to 13 residues. CDR1 and CDR2 (germline): SGHRS, YFSETQ. V was pared by 8 bases and J by 0 bases, with 11 bases between. The CDR3, as DNA: TGCGCCAGTTATGACAGCCTGAACACTGAAGCTTTCTTT. Translated: CASYDSLNTEAFF.

The rearrangement links TRBV7-6 to TRBJ2-2; D gene uncertain. Trimming took 5 bases from V and 0 from J, leaving 7 bases between them. Germline lookup yields CDR1 SGHVS and CDR2 FNYEAQ. The CDR3 runs 14 residues. Here the CDR3 reads CASSPQTNTGELFF. CDR3 DNA sequence: TGTGCCAGCAGCCCCCAAACGAACACCGGGGAGCTGTTTTTT. The full variable domain, completed using reference TRBV7-6 and TRBJ2-2, is GAGVSQSPRYKVTKRGQDVALRCDPISGHVSLYWYRQALGQGPEFLTYFNYEAQQDKSGLPNDRFSAERPEGSISTLTIQRTEQRDSAMYRCASSPQTNTGELFFGEGSRLTVL.